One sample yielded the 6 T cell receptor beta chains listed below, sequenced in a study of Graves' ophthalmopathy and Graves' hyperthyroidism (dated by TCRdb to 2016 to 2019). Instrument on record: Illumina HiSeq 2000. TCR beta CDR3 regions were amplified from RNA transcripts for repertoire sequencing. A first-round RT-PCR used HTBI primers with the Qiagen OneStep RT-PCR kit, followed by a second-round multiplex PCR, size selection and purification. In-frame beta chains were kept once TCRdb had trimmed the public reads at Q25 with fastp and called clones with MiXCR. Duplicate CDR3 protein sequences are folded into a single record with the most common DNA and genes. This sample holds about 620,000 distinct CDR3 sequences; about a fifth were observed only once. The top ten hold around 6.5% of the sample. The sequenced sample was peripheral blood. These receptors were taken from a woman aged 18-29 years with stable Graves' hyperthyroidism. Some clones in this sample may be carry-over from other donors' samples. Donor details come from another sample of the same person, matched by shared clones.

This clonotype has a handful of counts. CDR3 sequence reads: CASSSATGQGAEEQYF. The CDR3 nucleotides are TGTGCCAGCAGCTCCGCCACGGGACAGGGGGCTGAGGAGCAGTACTTC. The chain links TRBV13 to TRBJ2-7, with 12 positions matching TRBD1. V lost 4 bases, J lost 7 bases, and 11 bases stayed unmatched. The V gene's germline CDR1 is PRHDT and CDR2 FYEKMQ (reference sequence). This CDR3 contains 16 residues.

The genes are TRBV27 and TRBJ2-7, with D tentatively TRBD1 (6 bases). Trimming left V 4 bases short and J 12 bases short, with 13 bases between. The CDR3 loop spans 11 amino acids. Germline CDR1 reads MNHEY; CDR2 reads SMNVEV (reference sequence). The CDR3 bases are TGTGCCAGCAGTTCCAACAGGGAATCGTACTTC. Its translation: CASSSNRESYF.

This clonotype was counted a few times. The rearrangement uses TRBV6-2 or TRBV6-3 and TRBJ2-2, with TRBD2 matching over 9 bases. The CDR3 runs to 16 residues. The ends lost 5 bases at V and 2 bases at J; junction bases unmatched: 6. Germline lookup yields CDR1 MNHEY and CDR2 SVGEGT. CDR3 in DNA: TGTGCCAGCAGTATACCAGCGGGGGGAAACACCGGGGAGCTGTTTTTT. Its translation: CASSIPAGGNTGELFF.

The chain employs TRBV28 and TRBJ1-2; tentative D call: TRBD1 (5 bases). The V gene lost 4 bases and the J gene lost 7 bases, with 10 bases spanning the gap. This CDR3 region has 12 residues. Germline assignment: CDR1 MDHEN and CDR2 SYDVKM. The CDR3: CASSSGYRGYTF. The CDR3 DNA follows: TGTGCCAGCAGTTCAGGGTACCGTGGCTACACCTTC.

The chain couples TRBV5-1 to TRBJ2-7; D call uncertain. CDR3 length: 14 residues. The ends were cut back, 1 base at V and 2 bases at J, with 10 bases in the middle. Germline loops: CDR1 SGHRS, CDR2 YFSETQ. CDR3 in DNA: TGCGCCAGCAGCTTGCCGGACCCCCCCTACGAGCAGTACTTC. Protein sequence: CASSLPDPPYEQYF.

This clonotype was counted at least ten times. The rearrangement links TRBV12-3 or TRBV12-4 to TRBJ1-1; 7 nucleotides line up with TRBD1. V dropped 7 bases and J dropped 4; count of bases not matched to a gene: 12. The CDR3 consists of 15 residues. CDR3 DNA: TGTGCCAGCACTACGACAGGGATCGTCGCCACTGAAGCTTTCTTT. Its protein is CASTTTGIVATEAFF.